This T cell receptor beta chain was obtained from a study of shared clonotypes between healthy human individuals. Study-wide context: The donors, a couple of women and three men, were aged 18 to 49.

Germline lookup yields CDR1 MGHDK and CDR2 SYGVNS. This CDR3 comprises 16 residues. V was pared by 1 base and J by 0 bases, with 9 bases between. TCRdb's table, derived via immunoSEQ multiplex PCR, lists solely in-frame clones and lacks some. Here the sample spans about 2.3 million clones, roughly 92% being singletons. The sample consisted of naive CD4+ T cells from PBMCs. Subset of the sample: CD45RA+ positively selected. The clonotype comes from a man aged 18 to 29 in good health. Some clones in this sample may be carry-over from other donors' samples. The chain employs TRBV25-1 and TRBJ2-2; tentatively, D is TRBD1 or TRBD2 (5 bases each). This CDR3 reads CASSESGTANTGELFF. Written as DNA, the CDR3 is TGTGCCAGCAGTGAATCTGGGACCGCGAACACCGGGGAGCTGTTTTTT. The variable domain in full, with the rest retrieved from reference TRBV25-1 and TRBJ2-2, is EADIYQTPRYLVIGTGKKITLECSQTMGHDKMYWYQQDPGMELHLIHYSYGVNSTEKGDLSSESTVSRIRTEHFPLTLESARPSHTSQYLCASSESGTANTGELFFGEGSRLTVL.